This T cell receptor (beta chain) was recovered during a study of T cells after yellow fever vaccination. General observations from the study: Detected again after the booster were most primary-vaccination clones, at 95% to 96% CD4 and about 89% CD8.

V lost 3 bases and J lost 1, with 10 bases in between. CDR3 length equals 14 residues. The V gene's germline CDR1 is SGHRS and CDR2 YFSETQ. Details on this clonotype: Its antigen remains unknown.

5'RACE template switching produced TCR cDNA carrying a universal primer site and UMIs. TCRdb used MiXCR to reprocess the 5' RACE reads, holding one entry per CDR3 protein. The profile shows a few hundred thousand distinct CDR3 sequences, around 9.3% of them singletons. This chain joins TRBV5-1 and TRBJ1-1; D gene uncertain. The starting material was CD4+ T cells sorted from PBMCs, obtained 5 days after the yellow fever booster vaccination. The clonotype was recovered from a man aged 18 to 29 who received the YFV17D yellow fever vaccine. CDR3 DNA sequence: TGCGCCAGCAGCTCGACGTCGGGGAACACTGAAGCTTTCTTT. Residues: CASSSTSGNTEAFF. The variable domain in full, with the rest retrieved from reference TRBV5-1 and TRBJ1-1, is KAGVTQTPRYLIKTRGQQVTLSCSPISGHRSVSWYQQTPGQGLQFLFEYFSETQRNKGNFPGRFSGRQFSNSRSEMNVSTLELGDSALYLCASSSTSGNTEAFFGQGTRLTVV.